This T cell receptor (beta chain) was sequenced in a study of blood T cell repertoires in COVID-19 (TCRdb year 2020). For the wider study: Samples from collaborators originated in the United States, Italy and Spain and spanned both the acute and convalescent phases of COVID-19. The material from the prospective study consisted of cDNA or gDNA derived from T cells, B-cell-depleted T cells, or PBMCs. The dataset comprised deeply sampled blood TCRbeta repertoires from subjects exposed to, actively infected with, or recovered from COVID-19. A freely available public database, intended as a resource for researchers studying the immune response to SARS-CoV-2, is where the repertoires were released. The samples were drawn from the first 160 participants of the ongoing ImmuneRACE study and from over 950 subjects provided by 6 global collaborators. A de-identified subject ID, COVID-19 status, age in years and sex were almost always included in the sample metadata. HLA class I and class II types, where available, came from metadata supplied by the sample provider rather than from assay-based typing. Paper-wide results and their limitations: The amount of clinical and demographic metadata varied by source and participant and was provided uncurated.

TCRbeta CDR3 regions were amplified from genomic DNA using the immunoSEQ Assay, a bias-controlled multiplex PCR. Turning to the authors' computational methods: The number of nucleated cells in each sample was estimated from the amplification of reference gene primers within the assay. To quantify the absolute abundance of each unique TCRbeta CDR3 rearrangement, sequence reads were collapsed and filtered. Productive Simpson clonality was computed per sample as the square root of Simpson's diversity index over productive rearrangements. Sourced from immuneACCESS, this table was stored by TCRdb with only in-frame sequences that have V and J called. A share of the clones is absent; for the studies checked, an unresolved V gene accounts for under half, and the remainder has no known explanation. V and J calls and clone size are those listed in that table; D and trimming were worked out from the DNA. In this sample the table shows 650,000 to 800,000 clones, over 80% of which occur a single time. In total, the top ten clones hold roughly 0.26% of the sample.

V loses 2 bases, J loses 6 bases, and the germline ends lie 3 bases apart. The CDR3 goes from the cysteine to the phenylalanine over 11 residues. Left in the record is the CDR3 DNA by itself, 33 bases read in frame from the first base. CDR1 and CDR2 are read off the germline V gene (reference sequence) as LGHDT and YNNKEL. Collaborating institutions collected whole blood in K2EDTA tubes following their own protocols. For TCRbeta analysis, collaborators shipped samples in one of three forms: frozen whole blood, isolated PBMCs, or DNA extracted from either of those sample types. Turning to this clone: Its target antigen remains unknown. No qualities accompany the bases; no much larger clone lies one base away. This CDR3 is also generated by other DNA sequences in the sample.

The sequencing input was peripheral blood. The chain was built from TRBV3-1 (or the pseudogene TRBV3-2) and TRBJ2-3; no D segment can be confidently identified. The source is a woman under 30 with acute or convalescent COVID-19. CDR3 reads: CASSQSDTQYF. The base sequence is TGTGCCAGCAGCCAATCTGATACGCAGTATTTT.